The 3 T cell receptor beta chains reported below all come from one sample, sequenced in a study of blood T cell repertoires in COVID-19. Clones were read by immunoSEQ multiplex PCR, and TCRdb kept only the in-frame ones, dropping some. Of about 260,000 clones detected, 70% to 85% appear once; the ten largest clones hold 1.5% to 2%. The sequencing input was peripheral blood. The receptors shown here come from a woman aged 80 or over with acute or convalescent COVID-19.

The V and J genes are TRBV5-1 and TRBJ2-2, with 7 bases matching TRBD1. With V trimmed by 3 bases and J by 7 bases, 27 bases remained unmatched. The V gene's germline CDR1 is SGHRS and CDR2 YFSETQ. There are 21 residues in the CDR3. CDR3 nucleotides: TGCGCCAGCAGCTCTCCCTCTGATATAGGCGAGCCAACAGGGGCGGTCGGGGAGCTGTTTTTT. Its protein is CASSSPSDIGEPTGAVGELFF.

This chain joins TRBV28 and TRBJ2-5; tentatively, D is TRBD2 (6 bases). Germline lookup yields CDR1 MDHEN and CDR2 SYDVKM. CDR3 length: 15 amino acids. V shed 3 bases and J shed 2 bases, with 13 bases lying between them. This CDR3 reads CASSLLGGGQETQYF. CDR3 sequence (DNA): TGTGCCAGCAGTTTGCTGGGAGGAGGTCAAGAGACCCAGTACTTC.

The rearrangement links TRBV7-2 to TRBJ2-7, with D possibly being TRBD1 (6 bases). CDR3 length equals 14 residues. V lost 5 bases, J lost 2 bases, and 13 bases lay in between. Per germline, CDR1 SGHTA and CDR2 FQGNSA. This CDR3 reads CASSPDRDTYEQYF. DNA for the CDR3: TGTGCCAGCAGCCCCGACCGGGACACCTACGAGCAGTACTTC.